The 9 T cell receptor beta chains in this list originate from one sample, sequenced in a study of OX40 agonist ivuxolimab in advanced cancers. Some clones are missing from TCRdb's copy, which holds only in-frame ones; the method was immunoSEQ multiplex PCR. Of about 70,000 clones in the sample, roughly nine tenths are singletons; the top ten hold 0.85% to 1.2%. This sample comprised CD4+ or CD8+ T cells sorted from blood, obtained in a trial of the OX40 agonist ivuxolimab. The receptors shown here come from an adult with an advanced solid tumor such as melanoma, head and neck, liver or kidney cancer.

This clone was detected only a few times. This chain connects TRBV7-9 to TRBJ1-5, with 8 bases identical to TRBD1. The ends lost 5 bases at V and 3 bases at J; junction bases unmatched: 12. Germline V gene data show CDR1 as SEHNR and CDR2 as FQNEAQ (reference sequence). This CDR3 spans 17 amino acids. The CDR3 DNA reads TGTGCCAGCAGCCCATCTGGGGCAGGGGGCTACAATCAGCCCCAGCATTTT. Translated: CASSPSGAGGYNQPQHF. The complete variable domain, with remaining parts taken from reference TRBV7-9 and TRBJ1-5, reads DTGVSQNPRHKITKRGQNVTFRCDPISEHNRLYWYRQTLGQGPEFLTYFQNEAQLEKSRLLSDRFSAERPKGSFSTLEIQRTEQGDSAMYLCASSPSGAGGYNQPQHFGDGTRLSIL.

The chain recombines TRBV5-1 with TRBJ2-7, with 9 bases fitting TRBD1. The ends lost 0 bases at V and 5 bases at J; junction bases unmatched: 12. The CDR3 has 17 residues. The germline V gene has CDR1 SGHRS and CDR2 YFSETQ. The DNA of the CDR3 is TGCGCCAGCAGCTTGGGGATGGGACAGGGCCTGCGGAACGAGCAGTACTTC. It specifies CASSLGMGQGLRNEQYF.

The CDR3 DNA sequence: TGCAGCGTTGCAGGTTACGGGAACACTGAAGCTTTCTTT. It codes for CSVAGYGNTEAFF. The chain carries TRBV29-1 and TRBJ1-1; no clear D gene. V lost 4 bases, J lost 1 base, and 10 bases lay in between. Germline values: CDR1 SQVTM, CDR2 ANQGSEA. The CDR3 has 13 amino acids.

The rearrangement uses TRBV7-2 and TRBJ2-7; D is unclear. Germline CDR1 reads SGHTA; CDR2 reads FQGNSA. V lost 2 bases to trimming and J lost 1 base, with 9 bases between them. CDR3 length equals 14 residues. CDR3: CASSLTALSYEQYF. CDR3 in DNA: TGTGCCAGCAGCTTAACAGCCCTATCCTACGAGCAGTACTTC.

The table lists this clone with a count of one. The chain is built from TRBV6-1 and TRBJ1-5; perhaps TRBD1 as D (5 bases). Germline loops: CDR1 MNHNS, CDR2 SASEGT. V lost 4 bases to trimming and J lost 6 bases, with 7 bases between them. The CDR3 covers 12 residues. Here the CDR3 DNA reads TGTGCCAGCAGTGTCAGGGTTCAGCCCCAGCATTTT. It translates to CASSVRVQPQHF.

The chain links TRBV6-5 to TRBJ1-1; no clear D. V was cut by 0 bases and J by 11 bases, with 13 bases left in between. Germline CDR1 reads MNHEY; CDR2 reads SVGAGI. The length of the CDR3 is 13 residues. CDR3 region: CASSYSEVQEAFF. CDR3 sequence (DNA): TGTGCCAGCAGTTACTCGGAAGTCCAGGAGGCTTTCTTT.

In DNA, the CDR3 is TGCGCCAGCAGCTTAATGGGGGGCGACACCGGGGAGCTGTTTTTT. It is translated as CASSLMGGDTGELFF. J is TRBJ2-2 and V is TRBV5-1; D may be TRBD1 or TRBD2 (6 bases each). This CDR3 spans 15 amino acids. V shed 2 bases and J shed 3 bases, with 11 bases lying between them. Germline CDR1 is SGHRS and CDR2 is YFSETQ.

This clone was seen a single time. The rearrangement links TRBV15 to TRBJ2-7; no clear D. This CDR3 is 17 amino acids long. Germline loops: CDR1 LNHNV, CDR2 YYDKDF (reference sequence). Trimming took 11 bases from V and 0 from J, leaving 26 bases between them. The CDR3 here is CASGFQTPRAGSYEQYF. The CDR3 DNA sequence: TGTGCCTCAGGATTCCAGACACCACGGGCAGGCTCCTACGAGCAGTACTTC.

The J gene is TRBJ1-1, the V gene TRBV7-9; the D is unclear. The CDR3 has 14 amino acids. Looked up from germline, CDR1 is SEHNR and CDR2 is FQNEAQ (reference sequence). V lost 0 bases to trimming and J lost 0 bases, with 5 bases between them. In nucleotides, the CDR3 is TGTGCCAGCAGCTTAGCAGTTATGAACACTGAAGCTTTCTTT. Encoded protein: CASSLAVMNTEAFF.